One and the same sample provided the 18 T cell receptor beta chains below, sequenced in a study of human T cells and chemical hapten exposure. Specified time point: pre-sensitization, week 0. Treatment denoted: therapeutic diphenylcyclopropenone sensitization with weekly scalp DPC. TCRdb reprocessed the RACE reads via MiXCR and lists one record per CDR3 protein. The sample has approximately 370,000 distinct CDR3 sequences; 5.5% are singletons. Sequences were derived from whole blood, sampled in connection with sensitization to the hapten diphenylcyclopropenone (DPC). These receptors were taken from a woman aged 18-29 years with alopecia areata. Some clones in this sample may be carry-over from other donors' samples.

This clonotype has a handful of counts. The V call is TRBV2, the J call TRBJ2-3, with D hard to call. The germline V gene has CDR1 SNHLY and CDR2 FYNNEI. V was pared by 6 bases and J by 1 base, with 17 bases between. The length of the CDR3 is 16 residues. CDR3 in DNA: TGTGCCAGCAGATTGACTGGCCTCCGGGGCACAGATACGCAGTATTTT. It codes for CASRLTGLRGTDTQYF.

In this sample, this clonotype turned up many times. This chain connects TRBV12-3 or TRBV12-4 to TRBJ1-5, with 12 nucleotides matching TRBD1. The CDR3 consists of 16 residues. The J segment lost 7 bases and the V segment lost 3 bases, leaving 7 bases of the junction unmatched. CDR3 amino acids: CASSLSGTGGVQPQHF. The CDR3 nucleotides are TGTGCCAGCAGTTTGTCTGGGACAGGGGGCGTGCAGCCCCAGCATTTT.

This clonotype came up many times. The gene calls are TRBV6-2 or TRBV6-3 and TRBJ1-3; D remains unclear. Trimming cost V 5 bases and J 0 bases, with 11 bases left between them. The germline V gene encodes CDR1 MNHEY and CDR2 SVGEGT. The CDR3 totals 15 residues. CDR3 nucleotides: TGTGCCAGCAGTCCGACGGTGGTCTCTGGAAACACCATATATTTT. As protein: CASSPTVVSGNTIYF.

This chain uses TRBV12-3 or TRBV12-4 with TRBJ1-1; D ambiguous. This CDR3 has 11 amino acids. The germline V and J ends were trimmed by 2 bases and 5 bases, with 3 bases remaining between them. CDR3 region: CASSLKTEAFF. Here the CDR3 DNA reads TGTGCCAGCAGTTTAAAGACTGAAGCTTTCTTT.

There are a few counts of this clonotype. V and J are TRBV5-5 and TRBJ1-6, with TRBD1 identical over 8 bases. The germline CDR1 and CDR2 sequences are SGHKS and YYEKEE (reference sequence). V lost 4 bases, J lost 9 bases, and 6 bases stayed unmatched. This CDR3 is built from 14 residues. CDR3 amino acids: CASSLDRAGSPLHF. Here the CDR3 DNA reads TGTGCCAGCAGCCTGGACAGGGCGGGTTCACCCCTCCACTTT.

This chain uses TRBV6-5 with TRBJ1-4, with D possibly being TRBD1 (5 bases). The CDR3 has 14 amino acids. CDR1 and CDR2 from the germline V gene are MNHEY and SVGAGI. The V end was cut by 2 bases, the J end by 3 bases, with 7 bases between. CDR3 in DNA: TGTGCCAGCAGTTACGGGGGGTCTAATGAAAAACTGTTTTTT. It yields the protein CASSYGGSNEKLFF.

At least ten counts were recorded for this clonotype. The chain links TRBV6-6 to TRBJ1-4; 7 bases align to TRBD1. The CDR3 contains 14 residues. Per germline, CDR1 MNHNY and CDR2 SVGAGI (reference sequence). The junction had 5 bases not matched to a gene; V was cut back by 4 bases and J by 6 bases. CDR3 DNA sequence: TGTGCCAGCAGTTTTGGACAGGCAGATGAAAAACTGTTTTTT. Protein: CASSFGQADEKLFF.

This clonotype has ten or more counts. The CDR3 spells CASTILPRPLHF. Here the CDR3 DNA reads TGTGCCAGCACCATCTTGCCTCGGCCCCTCCACTTT. The chain recombines TRBV27 with TRBJ1-6; D is unclear. CDR3 length: 12 amino acids. Trimming left V 7 bases short and J 13 bases short, with 14 bases between. From germline, CDR1 is MNHEY and CDR2 SMNVEV (reference sequence).

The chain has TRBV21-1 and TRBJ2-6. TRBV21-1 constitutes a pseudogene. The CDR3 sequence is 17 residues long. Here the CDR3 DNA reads TGTGCCAGCAGCAAAGCCAAGGGTTCAGCTGGGGCCAACGTCCTGACTTTC. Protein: CASSKAKGSAGANVLTF.

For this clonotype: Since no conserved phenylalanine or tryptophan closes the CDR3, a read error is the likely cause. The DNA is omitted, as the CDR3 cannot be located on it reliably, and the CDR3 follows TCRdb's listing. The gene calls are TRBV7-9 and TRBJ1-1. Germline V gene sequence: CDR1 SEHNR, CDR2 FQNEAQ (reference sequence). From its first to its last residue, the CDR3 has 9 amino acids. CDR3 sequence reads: CASINNYWR.

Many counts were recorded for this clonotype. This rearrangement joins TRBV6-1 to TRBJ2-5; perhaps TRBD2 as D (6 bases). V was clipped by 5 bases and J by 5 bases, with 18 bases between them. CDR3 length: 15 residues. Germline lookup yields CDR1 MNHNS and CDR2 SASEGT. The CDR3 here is CASSPSGVWEETQYF. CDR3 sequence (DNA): TGTGCCAGCAGTCCATCGGGGGTCTGGGAGGAGACCCAGTACTTC.

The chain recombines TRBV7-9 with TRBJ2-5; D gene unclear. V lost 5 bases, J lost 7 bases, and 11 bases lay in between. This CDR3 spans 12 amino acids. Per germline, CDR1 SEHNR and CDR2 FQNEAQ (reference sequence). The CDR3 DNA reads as TGTGCCAGCAGCCCCCATTTAGGGACCCAGTACTTC. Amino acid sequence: CASSPHLGTQYF. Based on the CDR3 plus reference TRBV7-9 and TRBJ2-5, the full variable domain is DTGVSQNPRHKITKRGQNVTFRCDPISEHNRLYWYRQTLGQGPEFLTYFQNEAQLEKSRLLSDRFSAERPKGSFSTLEIQRTEQGDSAMYLCASSPHLGTQYFGPGTRLLVL.

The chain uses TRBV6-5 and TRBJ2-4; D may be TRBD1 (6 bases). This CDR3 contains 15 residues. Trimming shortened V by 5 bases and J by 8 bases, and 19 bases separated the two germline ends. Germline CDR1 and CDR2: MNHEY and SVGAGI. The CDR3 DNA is TGTGCCAGCAGTCCCGGGCGGGTGCCAGGGGACATTCAGTACTTC. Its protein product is CASSPGRVPGDIQYF.

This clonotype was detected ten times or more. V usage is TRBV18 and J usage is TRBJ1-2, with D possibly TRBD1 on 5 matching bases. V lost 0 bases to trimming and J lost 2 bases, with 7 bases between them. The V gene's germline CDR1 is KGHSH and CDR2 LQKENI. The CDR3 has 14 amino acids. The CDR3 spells CASSPPGANYGYTF. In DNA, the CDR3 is TGTGCCAGCTCACCACCAGGGGCCAACTATGGCTACACCTTC.

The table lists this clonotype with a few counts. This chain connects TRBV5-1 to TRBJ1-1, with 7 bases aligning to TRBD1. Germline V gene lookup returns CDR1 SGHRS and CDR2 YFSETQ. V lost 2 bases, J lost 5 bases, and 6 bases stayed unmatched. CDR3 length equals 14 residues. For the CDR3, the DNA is TGCGCCAGCAGCTTCACAATACAGGGGACTGAAGCTTTCTTT. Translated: CASSFTIQGTEAFF.

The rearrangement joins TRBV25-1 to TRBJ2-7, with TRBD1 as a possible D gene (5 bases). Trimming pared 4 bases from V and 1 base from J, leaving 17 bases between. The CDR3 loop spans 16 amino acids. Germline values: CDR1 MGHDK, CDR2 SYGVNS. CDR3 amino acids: CASSVSWGGESYEQYF. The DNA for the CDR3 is TGTGCCAGCAGTGTGTCCTGGGGCGGAGAATCCTACGAGCAGTACTTC.

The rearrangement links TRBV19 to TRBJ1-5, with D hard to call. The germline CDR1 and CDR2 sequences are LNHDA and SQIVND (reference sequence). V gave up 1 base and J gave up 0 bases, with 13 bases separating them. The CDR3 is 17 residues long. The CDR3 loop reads CASSIARTQYSNQPQHF. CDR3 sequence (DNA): TGTGCCAGTAGTATAGCGCGGACCCAATATAGCAATCAGCCCCAGCATTTT.

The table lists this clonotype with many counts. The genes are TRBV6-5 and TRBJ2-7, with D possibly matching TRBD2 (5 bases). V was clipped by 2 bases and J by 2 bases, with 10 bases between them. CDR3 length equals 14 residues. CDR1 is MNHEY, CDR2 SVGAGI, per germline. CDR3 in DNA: TGTGCCAGCAGTTACAGCGGCAGGACCTACGAGCAGTACTTC. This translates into CASSYSGRTYEQYF.